Listed below are T cell receptor beta chains from one sample, sequenced in a study of T cell responses to AZD1222 COVID-19 vaccine. Data came from immunoSEQ multiplex PCR; TCRdb stores just in-frame clones and leaves some out. The sample lists 130,000 or so clones, roughly 86% occurring once. Here the sequenced sample was peripheral blood, taken on day 0 of AZD1222 vaccination. These receptors all stem from an adult in good health. Each CDR3 is given with its conserved first and last residue. Fields, in order: D gene, V gene, clone size, J gene, CDR3 DNA, CDR3 protein. The D gene is left open where the match is weak. A row's size may be missing; if present it is once, few, many or a size class.

D gene: TRBD2
V gene: TRBV7-2
clone size: .
J gene: TRBJ2-1
CDR3 DNA: TGTGCCAGCAGCCCCCGGACTAGCGGAGCCAATGAGCAGTTCTTC
CDR3 protein: CASSPRTSGANEQFF

D gene: .
V gene: TRBV19
clone size: .
J gene: TRBJ1-1
CDR3 DNA: TGTGCCAGTAGTATTTCACAGGGAGGGACTGAAGCTTTCTTT
CDR3 protein: CASSISQGGTEAFF

D gene: .
V gene: TRBV30
clone size: .
J gene: TRBJ1-2
CDR3 DNA: TGTGCCTGGAGTGTACGTGACGAGATGGGCTACACCTTC
CDR3 protein: CAWSVRDEMGYTF

D gene: .
V gene: TRBV9
clone size: once
J gene: TRBJ2-3
CDR3 DNA: TGTGCCAGCAGCGGCTACCTGGGACCGGGACCCACAGATACGCAGTATTTT
CDR3 protein: CASSGYLGPGPTDTQYF

D gene: TRBD1
V gene: TRBV5-6
clone size: .
J gene: TRBJ2-7
CDR3 DNA: TGTGCCAGCAGCTCCTTTGACAGGGCCCTCTCCTACGAGCAGTACTTC
CDR3 protein: CASSSFDRALSYEQYF

D gene: TRBD2
V gene: TRBV6-5
clone size: .
J gene: TRBJ2-4
CDR3 DNA: TGTGCCAGCAGTTTCCTAGCGGGAGACGGAAACATTCAGTACTTC
CDR3 protein: CASSFLAGDGNIQYF

D gene: .
V gene: TRBV27
clone size: .
J gene: TRBJ1-5
CDR3 DNA: TGTGCCAGCAGTCCCGATCAGCCCCAGCATTTT
CDR3 protein: CASSPDQPQHF

D gene: .
V gene: TRBV4-2
clone size: .
J gene: TRBJ1-2
CDR3 DNA: TGTGCCAGCAGCCATCGTCTCCTAAACTATGGCTACACCTTC
CDR3 protein: CASSHRLLNYGYTF

D gene: .
V gene: TRBV12-3/TRBV12-4
clone size: .
J gene: TRBJ1-1
CDR3 DNA: TGTGCCAGCAGCTTAGGGTCCACTGAAGCTTTCTTT
CDR3 protein: CASSLGSTEAFF

D gene: .
V gene: TRBV18
clone size: .
J gene: TRBJ1-2
CDR3 DNA: TGTGCCAGCTCACCTGACGGTACTCGGGGTGCTGGCTACACCTTC
CDR3 protein: CASSPDGTRGAGYTF

D gene: .
V gene: TRBV9
clone size: .
J gene: TRBJ1-1
CDR3 DNA: TGTGCCAGCAGCCCCCGTGCAGGGCTTTACACTGAAGCTTTCTTT
CDR3 protein: CASSPRAGLYTEAFF

D gene: .
V gene: TRBV4-3
clone size: .
J gene: TRBJ2-4
CDR3 DNA: TGCGCCAGCAGCCAAGATCCGTGGGACCAGGCCCTAGCCAAAAACATTCAGTACTTC
CDR3 protein: CASSQDPWDQALAKNIQYF

D gene: TRBD1
V gene: TRBV10-3
clone size: once
J gene: TRBJ1-2
CDR3 DNA: TGTGCCATCCGGGACAGGGACTCTAACTATGGCTACACCTTC
CDR3 protein: CAIRDRDSNYGYTF

D gene: .
V gene: TRBV28
clone size: .
J gene: TRBJ2-3
CDR3 DNA: TGTGCCAGCAGTTTATCCCAGACTAGCACAGATACGCAGTATTTT
CDR3 protein: CASSLSQTSTDTQYF

D gene: .
V gene: TRBV6-5
clone size: .
J gene: TRBJ1-1
CDR3 DNA: TGTGCCAGCAGTTACGGTCGAGGGGCAAGGGCTTTCTTT
CDR3 protein: CASSYGRGARAFF

D gene: TRBD2
V gene: TRBV4-1
clone size: .
J gene: TRBJ2-3
CDR3 DNA: TGCGCCAGCAGCCAAGATCTACGCCGAGCGGGGGGAAGCACAGATACGCAGTATTTT
CDR3 protein: CASSQDLRRAGGSTDTQYF

D gene: TRBD2
V gene: TRBV27
clone size: .
J gene: TRBJ2-1
CDR3 DNA: TGTGCCAGCAGTTTGACTAGCTTAACCTACAATGAGCAGTTCTTC
CDR3 protein: CASSLTSLTYNEQFF

D gene: TRBD1
V gene: TRBV7-2
clone size: .
J gene: TRBJ1-1
CDR3 DNA: TGTGCCAGCAGCTCGTTAGGGGGCCGCACTGAAGCTTTCTTT
CDR3 protein: CASSSLGGRTEAFF

D gene: TRBD1
V gene: TRBV24-1
clone size: many
J gene: TRBJ2-7
CDR3 DNA: TGTGCCACCAGTGATCCCCCTCGGACAGGGGGCAACGAGCAGTACTTC
CDR3 protein: CATSDPPRTGGNEQYF

D gene: .
V gene: TRBV5-4
clone size: .
J gene: TRBJ1-1
CDR3 DNA: TGTGCCAGCAGCCTAAGGACAGTGAACACTGAAGCTTTCTTT
CDR3 protein: CASSLRTVNTEAFF

D gene: .
V gene: TRBV10-3
clone size: .
J gene: TRBJ2-1
CDR3 DNA: TGTGCCATCATCACGGGGTCTGTATACTCCTACAATGAGCAGTTCTTC
CDR3 protein: CAIITGSVYSYNEQFF

D gene: .
V gene: TRBV3-1/TRBV3-2
clone size: once
J gene: TRBJ1-5
CDR3 DNA: TGTGCCAGCAGCCAAGGGAGCAATCAGCCCCAGCATTTT
CDR3 protein: CASSQGSNQPQHF

D gene: .
V gene: TRBV6-5
clone size: .
J gene: TRBJ1-5
CDR3 DNA: TGTGCCAGCAGTTACTCTGGTGCCATTAGCAATCAGCCCCAGCATTTT
CDR3 protein: CASSYSGAISNQPQHF

D gene: .
V gene: TRBV4-3
clone size: .
J gene: TRBJ1-1
CDR3 DNA: TGCGCCAGCAGCCAAGAAGGGGACCCGGACTACACTGAAGCTTTCTTT
CDR3 protein: CASSQEGDPDYTEAFF

D gene: .
V gene: TRBV6-5
clone size: .
J gene: TRBJ1-5
CDR3 DNA: TGTGCCAGCAGTTTGGGAGGGGGCAATCAGCCCCAGCATTTT
CDR3 protein: CASSLGGGNQPQHF

D gene: TRBD1
V gene: TRBV24-1
clone size: .
J gene: TRBJ2-2
CDR3 DNA: TGTGCCACCAGTGATAGGACAGGTGGGGACGGGGAGCTGTTTTTT
CDR3 protein: CATSDRTGGDGELFF

D gene: .
V gene: TRBV5-1
clone size: .
J gene: TRBJ2-7
CDR3 DNA: TGCGCCAGCAGCTTGGAGGAGGGTGGCTACGAGCAGTACTTC
CDR3 protein: CASSLEEGGYEQYF

D gene: .
V gene: TRBV27
clone size: .
J gene: TRBJ1-2
CDR3 DNA: TGTGCCAGCAGTTTGAAAGGGCCCAACTATGGCTACACCTTC
CDR3 protein: CASSLKGPNYGYTF

D gene: .
V gene: TRBV5-1
clone size: .
J gene: TRBJ1-6
CDR3 DNA: TGCGCCAGCAGCACCGGCACAGCGACGAATTCACCCCTCCACTTT
CDR3 protein: CASSTGTATNSPLHF

D gene: .
V gene: TRBV11-2
clone size: .
J gene: TRBJ2-1
CDR3 DNA: TGTGCCAGCAGCCTTACCGCCGGGTCCTACAATGAGCAGTTCTTC
CDR3 protein: CASSLTAGSYNEQFF

D gene: .
V gene: TRBV7-9
clone size: .
J gene: TRBJ1-2
CDR3 DNA: TGTGCCAGCACCTCAGCCACCTATGGCTACACCTTC
CDR3 protein: CASTSATYGYTF

D gene: .
V gene: TRBV7-9
clone size: .
J gene: TRBJ2-5
CDR3 DNA: TGTGCCAGCAGCATCAGCCAGCACCAAGAGACCCAGTACTTC
CDR3 protein: CASSISQHQETQYF

D gene: .
V gene: TRBV10-3
clone size: .
J gene: TRBJ2-1
CDR3 DNA: TGTGCCATCAGCCCCGGGACGGCCTCCTACAATGAGCAGTTCTTC
CDR3 protein: CAISPGTASYNEQFF

D gene: TRBD2
V gene: TRBV19
clone size: many
J gene: TRBJ2-1
CDR3 DNA: TGTGCCAGTAGTAACTCCCTCGGGACTAGCGGGAGGTTCGCCTACAATGAGCAGTTCTTC
CDR3 protein: CASSNSLGTSGRFAYNEQFF

D gene: TRBD1
V gene: TRBV19
clone size: .
J gene: TRBJ1-3
CDR3 DNA: TGTGCCAGTAGTATTACAGGGGGATTCCGCGGAAACACCATATATTTT
CDR3 protein: CASSITGGFRGNTIYF

D gene: TRBD1
V gene: TRBV10-3
clone size: once
J gene: TRBJ1-1
CDR3 DNA: TGTGCCATTAAGAGGGGGCCGGGCACTGAAGCTTTCTTT
CDR3 protein: CAIKRGPGTEAFF

D gene: .
V gene: TRBV29-1
clone size: few
J gene: TRBJ1-2
CDR3 DNA: TGCAGCGTTGATAAGGGTGGCTACACCTTC
CDR3 protein: CSVDKGGYTF

D gene: .
V gene: TRBV9
clone size: .
J gene: TRBJ2-1
CDR3 DNA: TGTGCCAGCAGCCCCCAGGGAGGAGACCACAATGAGCAGTTCTTC
CDR3 protein: CASSPQGGDHNEQFF

D gene: .
V gene: TRBV2
clone size: .
J gene: TRBJ2-7
CDR3 DNA: TGTGCCAGCAGTGAATTCGCCGACTACGAGCAGTACTTC
CDR3 protein: CASSEFADYEQYF

D gene: TRBD2
V gene: TRBV27
clone size: .
J gene: TRBJ2-7
CDR3 DNA: TGTGCCAGCGGAAGACTAGCGGGGTCGGACGAGCAGTACTTC
CDR3 protein: CASGRLAGSDEQYF

D gene: TRBD2
V gene: TRBV27
clone size: .
J gene: TRBJ2-3
CDR3 DNA: TGTGCCAGCGGACTAGCTAAGAGCACAGATACGCAGTATTTT
CDR3 protein: CASGLAKSTDTQYF

D gene: TRBD2
V gene: TRBV7-6
clone size: .
J gene: TRBJ2-3
CDR3 DNA: TGTGCCAGCAGCGATCTAGCGGGAGCTGGCACAGATACGCAGTATTTT
CDR3 protein: CASSDLAGAGTDTQYF

D gene: TRBD2
V gene: TRBV5-1
clone size: .
J gene: TRBJ2-1
CDR3 DNA: TGCGCCAGCAGCTTGGACGGACTAGCGGGAGTTGGTGAGCAGTTCTTC
CDR3 protein: CASSLDGLAGVGEQFF

D gene: .
V gene: TRBV28
clone size: once
J gene: TRBJ1-6
CDR3 DNA: TGTGCCAGCATTCCCGGTGTCTGGGGAAATTCACCCCTCCACTTT
CDR3 protein: CASIPGVWGNSPLHF

D gene: .
V gene: TRBV5-5
clone size: .
J gene: TRBJ1-2
CDR3 DNA: TGTGCCAGCAGCTTGGCACGGGGCTGGGGCTACACCTTC
CDR3 protein: CASSLARGWGYTF

D gene: .
V gene: TRBV12-3/TRBV12-4
clone size: .
J gene: TRBJ1-5
CDR3 DNA: TGTGCCAGCAGTTTAGAACGGGGGCAGCCCCAGCATTTT
CDR3 protein: CASSLERGQPQHF

D gene: TRBD1
V gene: TRBV6-5
clone size: .
J gene: TRBJ1-5
CDR3 DNA: TGTGCCAGCAGTCCACAGACAGGGCAGCCCCAGCATTTT
CDR3 protein: CASSPQTGQPQHF

D gene: .
V gene: TRBV5-6
clone size: .
J gene: TRBJ1-2
CDR3 DNA: TGTGCCAGCAGCTTAGCAGGCTATGGCTACACCTTC
CDR3 protein: CASSLAGYGYTF

D gene: .
V gene: TRBV30
clone size: few
J gene: TRBJ1-2
CDR3 DNA: TGTGCCTGGAGTAAGGGGTGGGAATCTACCCATGGCTACACCTTC
CDR3 protein: CAWSKGWESTHGYTF

D gene: .
V gene: TRBV5-1
clone size: .
J gene: TRBJ2-5
CDR3 DNA: TGCGCCAGCAGCTTGGGATCGACCGAAGAGACCCAGTACTTC
CDR3 protein: CASSLGSTEETQYF

D gene: TRBD2
V gene: TRBV9
clone size: .
J gene: TRBJ2-7
CDR3 DNA: TGTGCCAGCAGCGGAGGCGGGAGGGCGTACGAGCAGTACTTC
CDR3 protein: CASSGGGRAYEQYF

D gene: TRBD2
V gene: TRBV29-1
clone size: .
J gene: TRBJ2-4
CDR3 DNA: TGCAGCGCTGGACTAGCGGGGGTAGCCAAAAACATTCAGTACTTC
CDR3 protein: CSAGLAGVAKNIQYF